This T cell receptor beta chain was observed in a study of OX40 agonist ivuxolimab in advanced cancers. Note on this clone: Its antigen is unknown.

Measured with immunoSEQ multiplex PCR; TCRdb has only the in-frame clones, and not every one. The sample has about 71,000 clones, over 90% seen once. Exclusion applied to patients with autoimmune disease history or systemic immunosuppression. General study points: A proportion of nonresponders additionally exhibited low normalized T-cell clonal expansion.

The sequencing used CD4+ or CD8+ T cells sorted from blood, collected in a trial of the OX40 agonist ivuxolimab. The source of this sequence is an adult with an advanced solid tumor such as melanoma, head and neck, liver or kidney cancer.

The CDR3 loop reads CASSLLGQGADGYTF. In nucleotides, the CDR3 is TGCGCCAGCAGCTTGCTAGGACAGGGGGCCGACGGCTACACCTTC. The genes are TRBV5-1 and TRBJ1-2, with 11 bases lining up with TRBD1. The junction had 7 bases not matched to a gene; V was cut back by 1 base and J by 8 bases. The CDR3 loop spans 15 amino acids. From germline, CDR1 is SGHRS and CDR2 YFSETQ.